These T cell receptor beta chains were read from a single sample in a study of OX40 agonist ivuxolimab in advanced cancers. Sequencing used immunoSEQ multiplex PCR; TCRdb keeps in-frame clones, though not all of them. The sample includes 70,000 or so clones, about 80% of them seen just once. This material consisted of CD4+ or CD8+ T cells sorted from blood, taken in a trial of the OX40 agonist ivuxolimab. The origin of the receptors is an adult with an advanced solid tumor such as melanoma, head and neck, liver or kidney cancer. The CDR3 runs from the conserved cysteine through the conserved F or W. D genes are given only for firm matches. Not every row has a clone size; where given, it reads once, few, many or a size class.

d_call: NA
j_call: TRBJ2-7
clone_size: NA
v_call: TRBV19
cdr3_aa: CASSGGTARGQYF
cdr3_nt: TGTGCCAGTAGTGGAGGGACAGCCCGGGGGCAGTACTTC

d_call: NA
j_call: TRBJ2-2
clone_size: once
v_call: TRBV19
cdr3_aa: CASSIQGIGELFF
cdr3_nt: TGTGCCAGTAGTATCCAGGGGATCGGGGAGCTGTTTTTT

d_call: NA
j_call: TRBJ2-6
clone_size: NA
v_call: TRBV5-1
cdr3_aa: CASSWNPGDRSGANVLTF
cdr3_nt: TGCGCCAGCAGCTGGAATCCAGGGGACCGCTCTGGGGCCAACGTCCTGACTTTC

d_call: NA
j_call: TRBJ2-3
clone_size: NA
v_call: TRBV5-1
cdr3_aa: CASSLSGQTTTDTQYF
cdr3_nt: TGCGCCAGCAGCTTGTCTGGGCAGACAACCACAGATACGCAGTATTTT

d_call: TRBD1
j_call: TRBJ1-6
clone_size: few
v_call: TRBV2
cdr3_aa: CATMTGLGSPLHF
cdr3_nt: TGTGCCACCATGACAGGGCTCGGTTCACCCCTCCACTTT

d_call: NA
j_call: TRBJ2-7
clone_size: NA
v_call: TRBV6-5
cdr3_aa: CASSYSILAQGEQYF
cdr3_nt: TGTGCCAGCAGTTACTCGATATTAGCGCAGGGCGAGCAGTACTTC

d_call: TRBD2
j_call: TRBJ2-5
clone_size: NA
v_call: TRBV7-9
cdr3_aa: CASSLDRGGGSEETQYF
cdr3_nt: TGTGCCAGCAGCTTAGATAGGGGCGGGGGGTCAGAAGAGACCCAGTACTTC

d_call: NA
j_call: TRBJ2-6
clone_size: NA
v_call: TRBV11-1
cdr3_aa: CASSLSAVGANVLTF
cdr3_nt: TGTGCCAGCAGCTTATCCGCGGTTGGGGCCAACGTCCTGACTTTC

d_call: NA
j_call: TRBJ2-5
clone_size: NA
v_call: TRBV5-1
cdr3_aa: CASSVTGRRETQYF
cdr3_nt: TGCGCCAGCAGCGTCACAGGGAGACGAGAGACCCAGTACTTC

d_call: NA
j_call: TRBJ1-6
clone_size: NA
v_call: TRBV14
cdr3_aa: CASSRGLGDSPLHF
cdr3_nt: TGTGCCAGCAGCCGGGGGTTAGGGGATTCACCCCTCCACTTT

d_call: NA
j_call: TRBJ2-1
clone_size: once
v_call: TRBV5-1
cdr3_aa: CASSWGGDNEQFF
cdr3_nt: TGCGCCAGCAGCTGGGGAGGAGACAATGAGCAGTTCTTC

d_call: NA
j_call: TRBJ1-5
clone_size: few
v_call: TRBV12-1
cdr3_aa: CASSPSGQLIDQPQHF
cdr3_nt: TGTGCCAGCAGCCCATCGGGACAACTCATCGATCAGCCCCAGCATTTT

d_call: NA
j_call: TRBJ2-3
clone_size: NA
v_call: TRBV18
cdr3_aa: CASSPPSTDTQYF
cdr3_nt: TGTGCCAGCTCACCTCCTAGCACAGATACGCAGTATTTT

d_call: NA
j_call: TRBJ2-1
clone_size: NA
v_call: TRBV7-9
cdr3_aa: CASSPSGRGSYNEQFF
cdr3_nt: TGTGCCAGCAGCCCTTCGGGCAGGGGCTCCTACAATGAGCAGTTCTTC